This T cell receptor (beta chain) was recorded in a study of T cells after yellow fever vaccination. Study-wide points: Repertoires sorted by FACS could include abundant clonotypes that are contaminants from the bulk population. The secondary response showed a weaker magnitude and a faster peak, day 5 versus 15. In post-booster samples, most primary-vaccination clones reappeared (roughly 96% CD4, approximately 91% CD8).

TCRdb passed the 5' RACE reads through MiXCR, listing each CDR3 protein once. The table lists about 510,000 distinct CDR3 sequences, about a fifth of them singletons, with around 16% in the top ten. Germline V CDR1 and CDR2: LGHNA, YNFKEQ. Trimming stripped 2 bases from V and 4 bases from J, with 13 bases between. The CDR3 runs to 15 residues. This clonotype was found a few times. Its antigen is unidentified. Sequencing was performed on PBMCs, taken 21 days after the first yellow fever vaccination. The sequence was collected from a man between 18 and 35 years old who received the YFV17D yellow fever vaccine. The chain links TRBV4-2 to TRBJ2-3; unclear D gene. The CDR3 coding sequence is TGTGCCAGCAGCCAAATGATGACCGTAGCAGATACGCAGTATTTT. This sequence encodes CASSQMMTVADTQYF.